This TCR beta chain was captured in a study of control samples from healthy donors and cancer patients. The V segment lost 1 base and the J segment 4 bases; nucleotides outside the gene matches: 2. CDR3 length equals 16 residues. Germline V gene data show CDR1 as MGHRA and CDR2 as YSYEKL. Measured with immunoSEQ multiplex PCR; TCRdb has only the in-frame clones, and not every one. The sample yields 130,000 or so clones, about 89% seen once. The receptor's source is a man younger than 30 in good health. V is TRBV4-1 and J is TRBJ2-3; 13 bases are shared with TRBD2. The sample was blood. Here the CDR3 reads CASSQVLAGGADTQYF. In DNA form, the CDR3 reads TGCGCCAGCAGCCAAGTACTAGCGGGGGGGGCAGATACGCAGTATTTT.